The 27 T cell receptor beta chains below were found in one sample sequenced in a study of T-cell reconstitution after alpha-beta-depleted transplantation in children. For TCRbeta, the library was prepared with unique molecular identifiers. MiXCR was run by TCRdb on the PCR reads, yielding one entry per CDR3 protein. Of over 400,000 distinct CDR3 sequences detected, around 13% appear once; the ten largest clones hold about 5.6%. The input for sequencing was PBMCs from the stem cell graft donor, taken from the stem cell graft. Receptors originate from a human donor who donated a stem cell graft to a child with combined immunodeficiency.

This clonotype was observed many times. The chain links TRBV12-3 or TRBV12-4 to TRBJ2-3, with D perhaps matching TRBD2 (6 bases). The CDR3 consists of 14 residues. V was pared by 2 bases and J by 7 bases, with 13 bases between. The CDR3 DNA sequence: TGTGCCAGCAGTTTACGGGAGTCTTCCTATACGCAGTATTTT. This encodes CASSLRESSYTQYF.

The CDR3 nucleotides are TGTGCCAGCCATCGACAGGGGACTAATGAAAAACTGTTTTTT. Translated, it gives CASHRQGTNEKLFF. V usage is TRBV5-5 and J usage is TRBJ1-4; 8 nucleotides align to TRBD1. Germline CDR1 SGHKS, CDR2 YYEKEE (reference sequence). V dropped 7 bases and J dropped 2; count of bases not matched to a gene: 4. CDR3 length: 14 amino acids.

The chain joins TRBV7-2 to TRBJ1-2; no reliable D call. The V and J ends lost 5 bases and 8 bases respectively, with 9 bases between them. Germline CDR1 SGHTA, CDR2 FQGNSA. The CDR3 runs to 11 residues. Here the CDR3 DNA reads TGTGCCAGCAGCCCCCCTGGGGGCTACACCTTC. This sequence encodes CASSPPGGYTF.

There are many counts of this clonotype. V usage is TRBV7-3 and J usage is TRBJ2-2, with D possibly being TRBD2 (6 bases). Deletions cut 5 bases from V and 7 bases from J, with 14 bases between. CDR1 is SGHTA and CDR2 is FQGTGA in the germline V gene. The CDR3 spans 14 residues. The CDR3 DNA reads TGTGCCAGCAGCACCGGACCTAGCGTCGGGGAGCTGTTTTTT. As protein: CASSTGPSVGELFF.

CDR3 sequence: CASIQGARLFF. CDR3 sequence (DNA): TGTGCCAGCATCCAGGGGGCGCGGCTGTTTTTT. V gene TRBV6-2 or TRBV6-3 combines with J gene TRBJ2-2; 8 bases are a match to TRBD1. V was clipped by 7 bases and J by 13 bases; unmatched bases: 5. Germline V gene lookup returns CDR1 MNHEY and CDR2 SVGEGT. This CDR3 comprises 11 residues.

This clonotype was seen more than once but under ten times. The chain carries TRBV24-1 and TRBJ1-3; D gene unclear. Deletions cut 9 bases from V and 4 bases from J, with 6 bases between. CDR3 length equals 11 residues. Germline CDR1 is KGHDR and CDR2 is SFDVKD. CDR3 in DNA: TGTGCCACCTCAGAAGGAAACACCATATATTTT. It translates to CATSEGNTIYF.

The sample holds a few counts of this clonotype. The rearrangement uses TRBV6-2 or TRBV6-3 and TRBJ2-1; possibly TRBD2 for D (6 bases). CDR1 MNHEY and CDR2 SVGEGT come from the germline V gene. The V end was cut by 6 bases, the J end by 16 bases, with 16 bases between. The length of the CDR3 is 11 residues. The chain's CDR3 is CASSRGGPPFF. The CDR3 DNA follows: TGTGCCAGCAGCCGCGGAGGGCCCCCCTTCTTC.

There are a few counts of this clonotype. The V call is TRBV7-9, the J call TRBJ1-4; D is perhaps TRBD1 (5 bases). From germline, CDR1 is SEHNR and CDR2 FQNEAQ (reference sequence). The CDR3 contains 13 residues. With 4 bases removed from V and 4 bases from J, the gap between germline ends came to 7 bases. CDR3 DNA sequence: TGTGCCAGCAGCTACAGGAGTAATGAAAAACTGTTTTTT. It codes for CASSYRSNEKLFF.

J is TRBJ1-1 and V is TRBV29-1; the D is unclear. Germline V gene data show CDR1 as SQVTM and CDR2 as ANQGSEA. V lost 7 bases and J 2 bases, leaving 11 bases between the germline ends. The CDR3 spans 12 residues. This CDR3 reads CSAGWDNTEAFF. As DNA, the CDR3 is TGCAGCGCTGGCTGGGATAACACTGAAGCTTTCTTT.

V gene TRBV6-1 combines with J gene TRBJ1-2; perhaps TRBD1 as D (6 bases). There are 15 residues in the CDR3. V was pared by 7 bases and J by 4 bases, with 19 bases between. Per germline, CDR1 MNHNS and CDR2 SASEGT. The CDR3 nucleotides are TGTGCCAGCACCCCCTCTCCCGGGGGCGTCTATGGCTACACCTTC. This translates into CASTPSPGGVYGYTF.

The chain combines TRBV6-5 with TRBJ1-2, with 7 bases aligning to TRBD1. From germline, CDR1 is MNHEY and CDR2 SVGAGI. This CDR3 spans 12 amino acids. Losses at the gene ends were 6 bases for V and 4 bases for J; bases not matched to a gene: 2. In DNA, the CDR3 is TGTGCCAGCAGGACAGGGATCTATGGCTACACCTTC. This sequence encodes CASRTGIYGYTF.

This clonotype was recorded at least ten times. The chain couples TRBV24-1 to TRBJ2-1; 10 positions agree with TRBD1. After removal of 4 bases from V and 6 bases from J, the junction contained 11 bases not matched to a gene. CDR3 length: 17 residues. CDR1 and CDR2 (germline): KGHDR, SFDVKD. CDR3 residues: CATSDSLDRGPFNEQFF. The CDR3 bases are TGTGCCACCAGTGACTCTTTAGACAGGGGGCCTTTCAATGAGCAGTTCTTC.

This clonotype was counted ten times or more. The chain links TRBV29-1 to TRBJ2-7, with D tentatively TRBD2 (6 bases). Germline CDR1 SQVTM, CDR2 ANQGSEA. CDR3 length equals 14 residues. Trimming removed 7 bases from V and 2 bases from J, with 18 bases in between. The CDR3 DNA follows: TGCAGCGCCCTGGGCGGGGACGAGACCTACGAGCAGTACTTC. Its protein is CSALGGDETYEQYF.

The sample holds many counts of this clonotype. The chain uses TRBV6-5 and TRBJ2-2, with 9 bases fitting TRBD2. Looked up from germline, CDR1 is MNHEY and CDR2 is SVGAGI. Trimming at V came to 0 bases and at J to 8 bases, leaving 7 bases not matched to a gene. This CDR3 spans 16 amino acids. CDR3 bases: TGTGCCAGCAGTTACTCTAGCGGGAGAACCTTAGGGGAGCTGTTTTTT. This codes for CASSYSSGRTLGELFF.

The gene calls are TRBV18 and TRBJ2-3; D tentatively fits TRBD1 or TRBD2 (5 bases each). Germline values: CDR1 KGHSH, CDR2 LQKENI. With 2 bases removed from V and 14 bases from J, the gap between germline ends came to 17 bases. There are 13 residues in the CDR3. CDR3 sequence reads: CASSPSGTDGGYF. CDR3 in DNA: TGTGCCAGCTCACCATCCGGGACCGACGGCGGGTATTTT.

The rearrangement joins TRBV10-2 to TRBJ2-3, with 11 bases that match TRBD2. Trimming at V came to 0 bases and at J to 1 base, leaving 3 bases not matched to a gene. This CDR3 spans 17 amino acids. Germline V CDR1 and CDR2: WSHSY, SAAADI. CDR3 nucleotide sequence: TGCGCCAGCAGTGAGTCTAGCGGGGGGGCCGGCACAGATACGCAGTATTTT. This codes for CASSESSGGAGTDTQYF.

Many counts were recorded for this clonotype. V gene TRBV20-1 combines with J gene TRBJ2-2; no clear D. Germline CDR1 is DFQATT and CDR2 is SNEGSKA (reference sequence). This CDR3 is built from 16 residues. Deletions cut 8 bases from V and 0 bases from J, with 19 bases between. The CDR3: CSPKALRRSNTGELFF. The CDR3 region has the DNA TGCAGTCCAAAAGCCCTAAGACGGTCGAACACCGGGGAGCTGTTTTTT.

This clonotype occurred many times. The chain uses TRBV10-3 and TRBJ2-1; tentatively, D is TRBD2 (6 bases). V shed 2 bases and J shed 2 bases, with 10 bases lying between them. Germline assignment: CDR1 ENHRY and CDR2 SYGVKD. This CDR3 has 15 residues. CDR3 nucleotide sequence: TGTGCCATCAGTGAGGGGCGGGGAGCCTACAATGAGCAGTTCTTC. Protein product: CAISEGRGAYNEQFF.

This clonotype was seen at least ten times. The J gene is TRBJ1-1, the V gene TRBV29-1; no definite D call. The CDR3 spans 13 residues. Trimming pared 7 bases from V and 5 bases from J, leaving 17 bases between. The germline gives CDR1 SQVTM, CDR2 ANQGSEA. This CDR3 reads CSARSRGRTEAFF. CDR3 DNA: TGCAGCGCCCGTTCGCGGGGTAGAACTGAAGCTTTCTTT.

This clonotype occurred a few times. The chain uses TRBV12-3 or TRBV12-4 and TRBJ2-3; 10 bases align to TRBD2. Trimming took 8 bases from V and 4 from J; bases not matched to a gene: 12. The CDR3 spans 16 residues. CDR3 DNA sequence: TGTGCCAGCCACCCCTTTGCTAGCGGGAGTTCAGATACGCAGTATTTT. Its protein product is CASHPFASGSSDTQYF.

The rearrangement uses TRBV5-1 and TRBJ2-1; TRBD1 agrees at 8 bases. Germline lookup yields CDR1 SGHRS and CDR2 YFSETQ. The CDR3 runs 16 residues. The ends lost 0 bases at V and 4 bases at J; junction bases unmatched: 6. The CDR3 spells CASSLGPGTGYNEQFF. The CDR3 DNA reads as TGCGCCAGCAGCTTGGGCCCCGGGACAGGTTACAATGAGCAGTTCTTC.

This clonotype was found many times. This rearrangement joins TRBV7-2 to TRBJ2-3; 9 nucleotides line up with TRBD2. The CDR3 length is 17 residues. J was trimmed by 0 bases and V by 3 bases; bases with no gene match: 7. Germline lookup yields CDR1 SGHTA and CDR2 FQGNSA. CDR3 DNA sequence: TGTGCCAGCAGCTTCCTGACTAGCGGTCTTAGCACAGATACGCAGTATTTT. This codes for CASSFLTSGLSTDTQYF.

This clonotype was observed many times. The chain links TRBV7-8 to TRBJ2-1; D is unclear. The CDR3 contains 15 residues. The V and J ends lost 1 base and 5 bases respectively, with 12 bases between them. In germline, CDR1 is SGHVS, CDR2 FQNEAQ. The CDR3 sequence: CASSLGKRLHNEQFF. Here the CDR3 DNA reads TGTGCCAGCAGCTTAGGAAAGAGACTTCACAATGAGCAGTTCTTC.

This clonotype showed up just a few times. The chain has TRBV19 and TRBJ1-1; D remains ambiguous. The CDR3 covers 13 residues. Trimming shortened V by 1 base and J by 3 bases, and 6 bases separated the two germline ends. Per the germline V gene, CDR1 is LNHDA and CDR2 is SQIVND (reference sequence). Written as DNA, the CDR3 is TGTGCCAGTAGTATAGGGGAGGACACTGAAGCTTTCTTT. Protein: CASSIGEDTEAFF.

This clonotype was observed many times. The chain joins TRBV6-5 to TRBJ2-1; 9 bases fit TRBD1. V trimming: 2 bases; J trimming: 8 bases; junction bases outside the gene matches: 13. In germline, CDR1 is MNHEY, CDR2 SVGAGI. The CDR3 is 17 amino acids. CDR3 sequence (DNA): TGTGCCAGCAGTTACATTGTCTCCGGGACAGGGTTCGATGAGCAGTTCTTC. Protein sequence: CASSYIVSGTGFDEQFF.

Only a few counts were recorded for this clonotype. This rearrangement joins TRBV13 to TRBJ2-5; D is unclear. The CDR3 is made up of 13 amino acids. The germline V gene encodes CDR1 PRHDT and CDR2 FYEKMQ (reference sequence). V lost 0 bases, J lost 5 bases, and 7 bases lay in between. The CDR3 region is CASSLGQWETQYF. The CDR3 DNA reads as TGTGCCAGCAGCTTAGGACAGTGGGAGACCCAGTACTTC.

DNA for the CDR3: TGTGCCAGCAGCCAAGATCATAGGGCTGGCGAGCAGTACTTC. It codes for CASSQDHRAGEQYF. The chain recombines TRBV3-1 with TRBJ2-7, with D unresolved. The CDR3 runs 14 residues. With 0 bases removed from V and 6 bases from J, the gap between germline ends came to 12 bases. The germline V gene has CDR1 LGHDT and CDR2 YNNKEL (reference sequence).